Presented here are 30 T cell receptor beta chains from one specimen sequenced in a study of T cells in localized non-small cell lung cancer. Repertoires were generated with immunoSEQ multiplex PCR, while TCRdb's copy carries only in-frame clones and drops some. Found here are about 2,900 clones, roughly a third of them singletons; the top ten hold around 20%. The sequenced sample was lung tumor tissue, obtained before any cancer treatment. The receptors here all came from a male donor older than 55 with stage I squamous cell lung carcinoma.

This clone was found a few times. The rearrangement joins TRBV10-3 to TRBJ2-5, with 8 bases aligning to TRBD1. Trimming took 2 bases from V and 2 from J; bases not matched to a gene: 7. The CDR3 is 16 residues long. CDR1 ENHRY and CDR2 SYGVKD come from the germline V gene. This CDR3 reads CAISERAGGSQETQYF. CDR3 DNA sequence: TGTGCCATCAGTGAGAGAGCAGGGGGCTCTCAAGAGACCCAGTACTTC.

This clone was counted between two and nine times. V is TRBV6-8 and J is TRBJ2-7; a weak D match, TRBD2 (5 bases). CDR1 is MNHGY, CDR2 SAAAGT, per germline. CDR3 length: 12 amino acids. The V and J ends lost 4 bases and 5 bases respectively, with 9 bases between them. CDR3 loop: CASSSGGHEQYF. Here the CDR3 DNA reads TGTGCCAGCAGTTCCGGAGGCCACGAGCAGTACTTC.

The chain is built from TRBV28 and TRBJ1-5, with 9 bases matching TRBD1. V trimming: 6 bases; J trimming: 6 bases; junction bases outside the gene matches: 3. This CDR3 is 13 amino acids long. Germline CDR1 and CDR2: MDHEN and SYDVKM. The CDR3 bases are TGTGCCAGCAGGGGACAGGGAGGTCAGCCCCAGCATTTT. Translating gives CASRGQGGQPQHF. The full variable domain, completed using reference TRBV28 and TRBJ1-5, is DVKVTQSSRYLVKRTGEKVFLECVQDMDHENMFWYRQDPGLGLRLIYFSYDVKMKEKGDIPEGYSVSREKKERFSLILESASTNQTSMYLCASRGQGGQPQHFGDGTRLSIL.

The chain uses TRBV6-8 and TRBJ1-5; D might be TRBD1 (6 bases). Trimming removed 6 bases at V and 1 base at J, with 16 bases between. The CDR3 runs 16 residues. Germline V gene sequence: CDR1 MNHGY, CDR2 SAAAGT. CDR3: CASSPGGAGSNQPQHF. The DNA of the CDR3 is TGTGCCAGCAGCCCTGGGGGGGCTGGGAGCAATCAGCCCCAGCATTTT.

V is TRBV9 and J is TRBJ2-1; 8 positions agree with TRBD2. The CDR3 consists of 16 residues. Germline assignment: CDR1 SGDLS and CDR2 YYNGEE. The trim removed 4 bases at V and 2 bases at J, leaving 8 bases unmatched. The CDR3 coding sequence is TGTGCCAGCAGCATCAGACTAGCGATACCCTACAATGAGCAGTTCTTC. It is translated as CASSIRLAIPYNEQFF. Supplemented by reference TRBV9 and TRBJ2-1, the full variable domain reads DSGVTQTPKHLITATGQRVTLRCSPRSGDLSVYWYQQSLDQGLQFLIQYYNGEERAKGNILERFSAQQFPDLHSELNLSSLELGDSALYFCASSIRLAIPYNEQFFGPGTRLTVL.

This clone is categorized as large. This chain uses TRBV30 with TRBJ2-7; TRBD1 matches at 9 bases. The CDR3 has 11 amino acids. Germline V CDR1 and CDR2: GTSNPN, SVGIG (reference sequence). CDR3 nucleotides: TGTGCAGCAGGACAGGGGTACGAGCAGTACTTC. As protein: CAAGQGYEQYF.

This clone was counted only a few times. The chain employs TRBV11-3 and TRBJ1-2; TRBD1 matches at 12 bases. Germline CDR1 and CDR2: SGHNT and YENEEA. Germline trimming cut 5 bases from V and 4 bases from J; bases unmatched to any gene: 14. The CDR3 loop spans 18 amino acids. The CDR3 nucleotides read TGTGCCAGCAGCCCCCTAGGGGGACAGGGGGCGCAGATCTATGGCTACACCTTC. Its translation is CASSPLGGQGAQIYGYTF. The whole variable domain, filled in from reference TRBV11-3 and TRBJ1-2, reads EAGVVQSPRYKIIEKKQPVAFWCNPISGHNTLYWYLQNLGQGPELLIRYENEEAVDDSQLPKDRFSAERLKGVDSTLKIQPAELGDSAVYLCASSPLGGQGAQIYGYTFGSGTRLTVV.

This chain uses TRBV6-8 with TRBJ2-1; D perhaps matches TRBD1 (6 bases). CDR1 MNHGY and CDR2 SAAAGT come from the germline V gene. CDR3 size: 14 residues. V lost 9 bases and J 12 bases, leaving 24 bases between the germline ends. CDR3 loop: CASTRSGVGRTQFF. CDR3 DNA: TGTGCCAGTACGCGGTCAGGGGTCGGACGGACGCAGTTCTTC.

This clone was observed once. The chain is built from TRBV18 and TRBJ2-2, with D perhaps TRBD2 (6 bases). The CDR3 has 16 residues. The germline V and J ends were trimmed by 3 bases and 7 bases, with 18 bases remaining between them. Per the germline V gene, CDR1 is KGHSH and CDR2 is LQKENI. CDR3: CASSPRGLPEVGELFF. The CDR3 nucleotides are TGTGCCAGCTCACCCCGGGGACTCCCTGAAGTCGGGGAGCTGTTTTTT.

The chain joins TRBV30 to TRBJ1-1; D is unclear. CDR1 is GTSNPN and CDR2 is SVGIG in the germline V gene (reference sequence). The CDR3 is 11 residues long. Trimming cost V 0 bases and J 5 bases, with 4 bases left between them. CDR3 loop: CAWSVGTEAFF. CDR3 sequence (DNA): TGTGCCTGGAGTGTGGGAACTGAAGCTTTCTTT.

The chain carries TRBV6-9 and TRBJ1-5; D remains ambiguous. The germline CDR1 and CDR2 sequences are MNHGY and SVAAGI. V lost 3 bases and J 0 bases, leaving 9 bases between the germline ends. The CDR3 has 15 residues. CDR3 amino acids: CASSYEVNSNQPQHF. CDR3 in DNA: TGTGCCAGCAGTTACGAGGTAAATAGCAATCAGCCCCAGCATTTT.

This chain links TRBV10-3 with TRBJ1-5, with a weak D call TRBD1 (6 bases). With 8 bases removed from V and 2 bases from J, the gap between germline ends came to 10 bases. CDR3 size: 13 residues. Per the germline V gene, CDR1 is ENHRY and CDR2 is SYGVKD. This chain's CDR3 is CAISQGRNQPQHF. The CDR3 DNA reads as TGTGCCATCTCACAGGGTCGCAATCAGCCCCAGCATTTT.

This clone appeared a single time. CDR3 DNA: TGTGCCAGCAGTTCCCCAGCAGGGGCTAATGAAAAACTGTTTTTT. This codes for CASSSPAGANEKLFF. The V and J genes are TRBV28 and TRBJ1-4; D possibly corresponds to TRBD1 (6 bases). The V end was cut by 4 bases, the J end by 3 bases, with 12 bases between. The CDR3 length is 15 residues. Germline-derived CDR1 and CDR2 are MDHEN and SYDVKM.

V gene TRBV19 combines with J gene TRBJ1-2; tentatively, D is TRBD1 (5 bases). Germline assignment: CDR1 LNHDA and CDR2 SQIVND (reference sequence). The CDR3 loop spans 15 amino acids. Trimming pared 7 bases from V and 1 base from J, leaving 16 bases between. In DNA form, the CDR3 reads TGTGCCAGTACCCCCCAGGGTACTTTTAACTATGGCTACACCTTC. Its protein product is CASTPQGTFNYGYTF.

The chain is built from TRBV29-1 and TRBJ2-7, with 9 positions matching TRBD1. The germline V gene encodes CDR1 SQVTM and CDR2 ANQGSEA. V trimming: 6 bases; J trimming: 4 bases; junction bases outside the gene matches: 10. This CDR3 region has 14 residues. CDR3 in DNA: TGCAGCGTGGGGGGACAGGGTAAAGGTTACGAGCAGTACTTC. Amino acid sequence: CSVGGQGKGYEQYF.

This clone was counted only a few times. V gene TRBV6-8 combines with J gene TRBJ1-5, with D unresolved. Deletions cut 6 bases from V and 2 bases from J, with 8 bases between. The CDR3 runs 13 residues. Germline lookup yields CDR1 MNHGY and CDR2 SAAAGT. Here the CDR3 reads CASSRFGNQPQHF. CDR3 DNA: TGTGCCAGCAGCCGATTTGGCAATCAGCCCCAGCATTTT.

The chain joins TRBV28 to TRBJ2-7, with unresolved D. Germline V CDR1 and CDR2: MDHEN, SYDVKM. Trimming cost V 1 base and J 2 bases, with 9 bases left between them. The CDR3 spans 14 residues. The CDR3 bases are TGTGCCAGCAGTTTATTAGGCAGCCCCTACGAGCAGTACTTC. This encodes CASSLLGSPYEQYF.

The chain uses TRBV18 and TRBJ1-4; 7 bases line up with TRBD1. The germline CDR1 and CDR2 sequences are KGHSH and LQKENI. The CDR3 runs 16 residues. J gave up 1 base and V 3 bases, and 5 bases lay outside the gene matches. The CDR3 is CASSPGQERTNEKLFF. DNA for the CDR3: TGTGCCAGCTCACCCGGACAGGAGAGAACTAATGAAAAACTGTTTTTT.

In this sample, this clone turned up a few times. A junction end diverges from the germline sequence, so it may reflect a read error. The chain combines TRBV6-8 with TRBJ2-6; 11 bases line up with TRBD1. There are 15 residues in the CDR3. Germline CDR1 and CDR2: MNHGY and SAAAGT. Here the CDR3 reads CAGRTGGSGANVLTF. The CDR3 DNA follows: TGTGCCGGGCGGACAGGGGGCTCTGGGGCCAACGTCTTGACTTTC.

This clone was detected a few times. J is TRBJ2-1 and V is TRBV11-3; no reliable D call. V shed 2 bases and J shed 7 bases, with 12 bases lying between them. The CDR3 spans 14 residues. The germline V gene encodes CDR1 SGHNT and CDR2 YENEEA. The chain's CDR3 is CASSLRVLWNEQFF. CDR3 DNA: TGTGCCAGCAGCTTACGGGTTTTGTGGAATGAGCAGTTCTTC. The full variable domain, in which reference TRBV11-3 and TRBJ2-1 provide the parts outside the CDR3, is EAGVVQSPRYKIIEKKQPVAFWCNPISGHNTLYWYLQNLGQGPELLIRYENEEAVDDSQLPKDRFSAERLKGVDSTLKIQPAELGDSAVYLCASSLRVLWNEQFFGPGTRLTVL.

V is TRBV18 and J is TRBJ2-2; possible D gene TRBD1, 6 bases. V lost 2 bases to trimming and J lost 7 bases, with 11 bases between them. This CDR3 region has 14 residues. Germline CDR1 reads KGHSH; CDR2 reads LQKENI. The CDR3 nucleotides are TGTGCCAGCTCACCAGGGGGCCGGATCGGGGAGCTGTTTTTT. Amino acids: CASSPGGRIGELFF.

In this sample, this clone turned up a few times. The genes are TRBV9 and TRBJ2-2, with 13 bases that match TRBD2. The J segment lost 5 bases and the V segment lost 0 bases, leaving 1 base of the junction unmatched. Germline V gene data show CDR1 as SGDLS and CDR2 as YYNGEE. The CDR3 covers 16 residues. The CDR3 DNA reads TGTGCCAGCAGCGTAGCGGGACTAGCGGGGACCGGGGAGCTGTTTTTT. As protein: CASSVAGLAGTGELFF.

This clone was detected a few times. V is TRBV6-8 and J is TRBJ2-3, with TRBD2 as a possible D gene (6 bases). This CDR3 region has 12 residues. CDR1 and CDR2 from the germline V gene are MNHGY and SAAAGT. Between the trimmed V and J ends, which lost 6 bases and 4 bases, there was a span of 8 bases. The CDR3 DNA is TGTGCCAGCAGGGTAGCGGCAGATACGCAGTATTTT. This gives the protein CASRVAADTQYF.

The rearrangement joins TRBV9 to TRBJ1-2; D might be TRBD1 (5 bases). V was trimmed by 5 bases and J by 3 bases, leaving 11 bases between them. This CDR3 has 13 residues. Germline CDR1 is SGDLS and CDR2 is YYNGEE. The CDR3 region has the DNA TGTGCCAGCAGTGAGGGACCGGACTATGGCTACACCTTC. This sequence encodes CASSEGPDYGYTF.

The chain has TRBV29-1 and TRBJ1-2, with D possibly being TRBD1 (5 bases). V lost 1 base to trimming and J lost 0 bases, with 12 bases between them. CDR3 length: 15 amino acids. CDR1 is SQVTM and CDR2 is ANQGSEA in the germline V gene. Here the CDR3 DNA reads TGCAGCGTTGAAGGGGGCAGATTTTCTAACTATGGCTACACCTTC. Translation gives CSVEGGRFSNYGYTF.

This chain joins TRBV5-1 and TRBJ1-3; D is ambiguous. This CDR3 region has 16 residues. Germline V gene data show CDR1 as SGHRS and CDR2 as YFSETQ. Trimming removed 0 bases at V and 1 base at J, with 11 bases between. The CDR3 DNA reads TGCGCCAGCAGCTTGGGTTGGGCAACATCTGGAAACACCATATATTTT. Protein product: CASSLGWATSGNTIYF.

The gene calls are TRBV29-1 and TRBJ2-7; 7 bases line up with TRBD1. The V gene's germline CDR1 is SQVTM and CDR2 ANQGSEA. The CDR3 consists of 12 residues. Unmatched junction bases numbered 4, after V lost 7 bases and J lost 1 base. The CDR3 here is CSGSTGSYEQYF. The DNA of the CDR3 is TGCAGCGGCTCGACAGGGTCCTACGAGCAGTACTTC.

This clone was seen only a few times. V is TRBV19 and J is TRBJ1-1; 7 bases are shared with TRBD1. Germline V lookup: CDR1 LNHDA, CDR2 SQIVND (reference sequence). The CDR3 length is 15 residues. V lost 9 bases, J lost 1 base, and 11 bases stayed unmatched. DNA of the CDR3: TGTGCCAGCCGGGACAGTGCGGAGTCGAACACTGAAGCTTTCTTT. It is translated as CASRDSAESNTEAFF.

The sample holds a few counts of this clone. This CDR3 is CASTGDMDQPQHF. CDR3 sequence (DNA): TGTGCCAGCACAGGGGATATGGATCAGCCCCAGCATTTT. The chain couples TRBV6-7 to TRBJ1-5; the D gene is possibly TRBD1 (6 bases). TRBV6-7 is marked as an open reading frame, function uncertain. Trimming shortened V by 7 bases and J by 5 bases, and 12 bases separated the two germline ends. The CDR3 runs 13 residues.

The CDR3 DNA reads TGTGCCATCAGTGAGGGGTGGGGGAGCTCCTACAATGAGCAGTTCTTC. This sequence encodes CAISEGWGSSYNEQFF. This rearrangement joins TRBV10-3 to TRBJ2-1, with D perhaps given as TRBD1 or TRBD2 (5 bases each). The V gene's germline CDR1 is ENHRY and CDR2 SYGVKD. Trimming stripped 2 bases from V and 0 bases from J, with 11 bases between. CDR3 length: 16 amino acids.